These 16 T cell receptor beta chains originate from one sample sequenced in a study of radiotherapy plus CTLA-4 blockade in lung cancer. Measured with immunoSEQ multiplex PCR; TCRdb has only the in-frame clones, and not every one. The table shows about 49,000 clones, with around 83% occurring only once. The sample in question was peripheral blood, obtained from a patient treated with radiotherapy plus ipilimumab. These receptor sequences come from a human donor with non-small cell lung cancer whose response to radiotherapy plus ipilimumab could not be evaluated.

V and J are TRBV7-2 and TRBJ2-7; the D gene is possibly TRBD2 (5 bases). This CDR3 comprises 16 residues. The V gene's germline CDR1 is SGHTA and CDR2 FQGNSA. V lost 1 base and J 0 bases, leaving 13 bases between the germline ends. CDR3 DNA sequence: TGTGCCAGCAGCTTAGGGGAGCGGCGGAGCTCCTACGAGCAGTACTTC. Its translation: CASSLGERRSSYEQYF.

The genes are TRBV10-3 and TRBJ2-1, with 9 bases that match TRBD2. This CDR3 spans 16 amino acids. Germline CDR1 ENHRY, CDR2 SYGVKD. The V segment lost 6 bases and the J segment 5 bases; nucleotides outside the gene matches: 11. The CDR3 sequence: CAISHDASGANNEQFF. In DNA, the CDR3 is TGTGCCATCAGCCATGACGCTAGCGGGGCCAACAATGAGCAGTTCTTC.

The rearrangement uses TRBV11-3 and TRBJ2-2; 8 bases line up with TRBD1. CDR1 SGHNT and CDR2 YENEEA come from the germline V gene. Unmatched junction bases numbered 5, after V lost 4 bases and J lost 7 bases. The CDR3 loop spans 14 amino acids. For the CDR3, the DNA is TGTGCCAGCAGCTCGGACAGGGACCACGGGGAGCTGTTTTTT. Translating gives CASSSDRDHGELFF.

A single count supports this clone. The rearrangement joins TRBV4-2 to TRBJ2-3; TRBD2 matches at 14 bases. CDR3 length: 17 amino acids. J gave up 4 bases and V 4 bases, and 7 bases lay outside the gene matches. From germline, CDR1 is LGHNA and CDR2 YNFKEQ. The CDR3 here is CASSLGTSGRSPDTQYF. CDR3 DNA sequence: TGTGCCAGCAGCCTCGGGACTAGCGGGAGATCCCCAGATACGCAGTATTTT.

This chain links TRBV19 with TRBJ1-1; unclear D gene. V was cut by 4 bases and J by 11 bases, with 11 bases left in between. The V gene's germline CDR1 is LNHDA and CDR2 SQIVND (reference sequence). This CDR3 spans 11 amino acids. CDR3 in DNA: TGTGCCAGTAGTACCCGAAGCCACGCTTTCTTT. Translated, it gives CASSTRSHAFF. Using reference TRBV19 and TRBJ1-1 for the parts outside the CDR3, the full variable domain is DGGITQSPKYLFRKEGQNVTLSCEQNLNHDAMYWYRQDPGQGLRLIYYSQIVNDFQKGDIAEGYSVSREKKESFPLTVTSAQKNPTAFYLCASSTRSHAFFGQGTRLTVV.

The chain links TRBV7-2 to TRBJ1-1; TRBD1 is a possible D gene (6 bases). Trimming removed 5 bases from V and 1 base from J, with 11 bases in between. Germline assignment: CDR1 SGHTA and CDR2 FQGNSA. There are 14 residues in the CDR3. This chain's CDR3 is CASSTRGANTEAFF. The DNA for the CDR3 is TGTGCCAGCAGCACCCGGGGGGCGAACACTGAAGCTTTCTTT.

This rearrangement joins TRBV11-2 to TRBJ2-5; 11 bases fit TRBD2. From germline, CDR1 is SGHAT and CDR2 FQNNGV. The V segment lost 1 base and the J segment 5 bases; nucleotides outside the gene matches: 6. CDR3 length: 16 amino acids. CDR3 sequence (DNA): TGTGCCAGCAGCTTAGGAACTAGCGGGAGCTGGGAGACCCAGTACTTC. Protein product: CASSLGTSGSWETQYF. Complete variable domain (other parts from reference TRBV11-2 and TRBJ2-5): EAGVAQSPRYKIIEKRQSVAFWCNPISGHATLYWYQQILGQGPKLLIQFQNNGVVDDSQLPKDRFSAERLKGVDSTLKIQPAKLEDSAVYLCASSLGTSGSWETQYFGPGTRLLVL.

The CDR3 sequence is CASRRLAGFYEQFF. DNA for the CDR3: TGTGCCAGCAGAAGACTAGCGGGTTTTTACGAGCAGTTCTTC. The chain combines TRBV5-6 with TRBJ2-1, with TRBD2 matching 10 bases. The CDR3 extends over 14 amino acids. Germline V gene sequence: CDR1 SGHDT, CDR2 YYEEEE. Germline trimming cut 5 bases from V and 10 bases from J; bases unmatched to any gene: 9. The complete variable domain, with remaining parts taken from reference TRBV5-6 and TRBJ2-1, reads DAGVTQSPTHLIKTRGQQVTLRCSPKSGHDTVSWYQQALGQGPQFIFQYYEEEERQRGNFPDRFSGHQFPNYSSELNVNALLLGDSALYLCASRRLAGFYEQFFGPGTRLTVL.

The genes are TRBV28 and TRBJ2-7; 7 bases map to TRBD2. This CDR3 has 15 residues. Trimming at V came to 5 bases and at J to 1 base, leaving 8 bases not matched to a gene. In germline, CDR1 is MDHEN, CDR2 SYDVKM. CDR3 region: CASSAVSGGSYEQYF. The CDR3 DNA follows: TGTGCCAGCAGTGCCGTGTCGGGAGGTTCCTACGAGCAGTACTTC. Filled out from reference TRBV28 and TRBJ2-7, the complete variable domain reads DVKVTQSSRYLVKRTGEKVFLECVQDMDHENMFWYRQDPGLGLRLIYFSYDVKMKEKGDIPEGYSVSREKKERFSLILESASTNQTSMYLCASSAVSGGSYEQYFGPGTRLTVT.

This chain uses TRBV19 with TRBJ2-4; D call uncertain. Germline V gene sequence: CDR1 LNHDA, CDR2 SQIVND (reference sequence). V lost 3 bases, J lost 1 base, and 7 bases lay in between. This CDR3 is built from 14 residues. CDR3 sequence (DNA): TGTGCCAGTAGTATTAATCCTGCCAAAAACATTCAGTACTTC. It codes for CASSINPAKNIQYF.

This chain links TRBV19 with TRBJ2-5; D might be TRBD2 (5 bases). The J call may be faulty, since TRBJ2-7 better matches the DNA end. Looked up from germline, CDR1 is LNHDA and CDR2 is SQIVND (reference sequence). This CDR3 spans 14 amino acids. The CDR3 DNA is TGTGCCAGTAGTGAGGGATGGAGCTCCTACGAGCAGTACTTC. It codes for CASSEGWSSYEQYF.

This chain joins TRBV7-9 and TRBJ1-1; D is unresolved. The CDR3 has 15 residues. Germline V lookup: CDR1 SEHNR, CDR2 FQNEAQ (reference sequence). V lost 1 base to trimming and J lost 3 bases, with 12 bases between them. The CDR3, as DNA: TGTGCCAGCAGCTTAGGTGCGGGAGTAGACACTGAAGCTTTCTTT. Translated, it gives CASSLGAGVDTEAFF.

The V and J genes are TRBV7-3 and TRBJ2-4, with TRBD1 identical over 7 bases. The germline V gene has CDR1 SGHTA and CDR2 FQGTGA. J gave up 1 base and V 5 bases, and 17 bases lay outside the gene matches. CDR3 length equals 19 residues. CDR3 nucleotide sequence: TGTGCCAGCAGCAGCAGTAACCGAGGGGGCTCCGGTGCCAAAAACATTCAGTACTTC. Translating gives CASSSSNRGGSGAKNIQYF.

This chain links TRBV28 with TRBJ2-7; tentative D call: TRBD2 (6 bases). The ends were cut back, 3 bases at V and 0 bases at J, with 18 bases in the middle. Germline values: CDR1 MDHEN, CDR2 SYDVKM. This CDR3 is built from 17 residues. Here the CDR3 reads CASSFVLVWDSSYEQYF. The CDR3 DNA sequence: TGTGCCAGCAGTTTTGTATTGGTCTGGGACTCCTCCTACGAGCAGTACTTC.

V is TRBV11-3 and J is TRBJ1-4; D ambiguous. The germline gives CDR1 SGHNT, CDR2 YENEEA. The CDR3 is made up of 17 amino acids. V lost 3 bases and J lost 2, with 16 bases in between. The CDR3 bases are TGTGCCAGCAGCTTTCTACCCCCCAGGTCCACTAATGAAAAACTGTTTTTT. Protein sequence: CASSFLPPRSTNEKLFF.

The CDR3 loop is CASSVGASGSSNEQFF. In DNA form, the CDR3 reads TGTGCCAGCAGCGTAGGGGCTAGCGGGAGTTCAAATGAGCAGTTCTTC. The chain employs TRBV9 and TRBJ2-1; 10 bases agree with TRBD2. The CDR3 has 16 residues. Germline CDR1 reads SGDLS; CDR2 reads YYNGEE. V was clipped by 0 bases and J by 7 bases; unmatched bases: 7.